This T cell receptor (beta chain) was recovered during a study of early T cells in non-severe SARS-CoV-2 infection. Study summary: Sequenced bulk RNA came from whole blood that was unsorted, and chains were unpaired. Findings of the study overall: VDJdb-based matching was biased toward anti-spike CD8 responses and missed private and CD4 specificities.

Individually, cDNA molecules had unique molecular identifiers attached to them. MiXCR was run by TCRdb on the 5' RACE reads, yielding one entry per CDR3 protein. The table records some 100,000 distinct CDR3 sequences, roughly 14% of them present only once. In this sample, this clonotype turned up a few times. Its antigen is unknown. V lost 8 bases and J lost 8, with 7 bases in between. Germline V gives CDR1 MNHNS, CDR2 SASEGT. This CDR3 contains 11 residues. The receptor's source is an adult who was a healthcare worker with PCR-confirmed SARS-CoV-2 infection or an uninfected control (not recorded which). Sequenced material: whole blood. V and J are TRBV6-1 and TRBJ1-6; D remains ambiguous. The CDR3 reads CASQLDSPLHF. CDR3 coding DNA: TGTGCCAGCCAGCTTGATTCACCCCTCCACTTT.